The 30 T cell receptor beta chains below all came from one sample that was sequenced in a study of CD8 T cells in ankylosing spondylitis. MiXCR, applied by TCRdb to the 5' RACE reads, yields one record per CDR3 protein. The repertoire includes 150,000 to 200,000 distinct CDR3 sequences, around 18% of them detected once, and about 7.8% sits in the top ten. Input material: blood, either unsorted or a sorted T cell fraction (not recorded which). These receptors came from a male donor with ankylosing spondylitis or in good health (not recorded which).

There are many counts of this clonotype. V and J are TRBV5-4 and TRBJ2-7; 11 nucleotides match TRBD2. With V trimmed by 3 bases and J by 1 base, 3 bases remained unmatched. The CDR3 sequence is 15 residues long. CDR1 SGHNT and CDR2 YYREEE come from the germline V gene (reference sequence). CDR3 in DNA: TGTGCCAGCAGCTCGGGACTAGCGGCATCCTACGAGCAGTACTTC. Translating it yields CASSSGLAASYEQYF.

J is TRBJ1-5 and V is TRBV20-1; maybe TRBD1 (5 bases). Germline V CDR1 and CDR2: DFQATT, SNEGSKA (reference sequence). The V gene lost 2 bases and the J gene lost 7 bases, with 12 bases spanning the gap. This CDR3 has 13 residues. This CDR3 reads CSARQGWRQPQHF. The CDR3 nucleotides are TGCAGTGCTAGACAGGGATGGAGGCAGCCCCAGCATTTT.

A few counts support this clonotype. The rearrangement uses TRBV1 and TRBJ1-3. TRBV1 is an annotated pseudogene. CDR3 length: 15 residues. Here the CDR3 DNA reads TGCAGCGGTACTAGGGACGCTGGCTCTGGAAACACCATATATTTT. Protein product: CSGTRDAGSGNTIYF.

The CDR3, as DNA: TGTGCCAGCAGCTTAGCGGCAGGGAACTATGGCTACACCTTC. Amino acids: CASSLAAGNYGYTF. The chain links TRBV11-2 to TRBJ1-2; D perhaps matches TRBD1 (5 bases). The V end was cut by 1 base, the J end by 2 bases, with 8 bases between. This CDR3 contains 14 residues. Germline V gives CDR1 SGHAT, CDR2 FQNNGV. Looking up the rest from reference TRBV11-2 and TRBJ1-2 gives the full variable domain: EAGVAQSPRYKIIEKRQSVAFWCNPISGHATLYWYQQILGQGPKLLIQFQNNGVVDDSQLPKDRFSAERLKGVDSTLKIQPAKLEDSAVYLCASSLAAGNYGYTFGSGTRLTVV.

J is TRBJ2-2 and V is TRBV5-1; D is unclear. CDR1 is SGHRS and CDR2 is YFSETQ in the germline V gene. This CDR3 has 14 residues. V lost 0 bases and J lost 5, with 8 bases in between. The CDR3 DNA follows: TGCGCCAGCAGCTTGGGTCGGGTGACCGGGGAGCTGTTTTTT. The encoded protein is CASSLGRVTGELFF.

The chain employs TRBV5-5 and TRBJ1-2, with TRBD1 matching 10 bases. Losses at the gene ends were 1 base for V and 6 bases for J; bases not matched to a gene: 9. Germline loops: CDR1 SGHKS, CDR2 YYEKEE (reference sequence). The CDR3 has 16 amino acids. The CDR3 nucleotides are TGTGCCAGCAGCTTGCGGGGACAGGGGATACAAAATGGCTACACCTTC. It specifies CASSLRGQGIQNGYTF.

V gene TRBV20-1 combines with J gene TRBJ2-1; 13 positions match TRBD2. Germline CDR1 DFQATT, CDR2 SNEGSKA (reference sequence). Trimming removed 0 bases from V and 8 bases from J; junction bases left unmatched: 13. The CDR3 spans 18 residues. The CDR3: CSARDSQGLAGVMDEQFF. CDR3 coding DNA: TGCAGTGCTAGAGATAGCCAAGGACTAGCGGGAGTAATGGATGAGCAGTTCTTC.

A few counts support this clonotype. The rearrangement joins TRBV12-3 or TRBV12-4 to TRBJ2-7, with 8 bases fitting TRBD2. This CDR3 spans 16 amino acids. V was clipped by 2 bases and J by 4 bases; unmatched bases: 10. DNA of the CDR3: TGTGCCAGCAGTTTATCTACCGGGGGGGCTGGTTACGAGCAGTACTTC. Encoded protein: CASSLSTGGAGYEQYF.

Many counts were recorded for this clonotype. The chain couples TRBV20-1 to TRBJ2-7, with D tentatively TRBD1 (5 bases). The germline CDR1 and CDR2 sequences are DFQATT and SNEGSKA (reference sequence). CDR3 length equals 13 residues. V lost 4 bases and J lost 6, with 16 bases in between. The CDR3: CSATGQILPEQYF. CDR3 in DNA: TGCAGTGCTACAGGACAAATCCTCCCCGAGCAGTACTTC.

The chain combines TRBV7-3 with TRBJ1-2; D ambiguous. This CDR3 region has 12 residues. The V gene lost 1 base and the J gene lost 6 bases, with 6 bases spanning the gap. From germline, CDR1 is SGHTA and CDR2 FQGTGA. The CDR3 spells CASSLKGDGYTF. The CDR3, as DNA: TGTGCCAGCAGCTTAAAGGGCGATGGCTACACCTTC.

The V gene is TRBV28, the J gene TRBJ2-1; 16 bases fit TRBD2. The V and J ends lost 6 bases and 9 bases, in that order; junction bases with no gene match: 20. The CDR3 is 20 amino acids. The germline V gene encodes CDR1 MDHEN and CDR2 SYDVKM. In DNA, the CDR3 is TGTGCCAGCAGCCTCAGTCCCGGGACTAGCGGGAGGGCCTCTTTTCGTGAGCAGTTCTTC. Residues: CASSLSPGTSGRASFREQFF.

The chain uses TRBV6-1 and TRBJ2-5; D gene unclear. CDR1 and CDR2 (germline): MNHNS, SASEGT. V was pared by 8 bases and J by 3 bases, with 16 bases between. The CDR3 loop spans 14 amino acids. CDR3 region: CASGIHWQKETQYF. CDR3 coding DNA: TGTGCCAGCGGTATTCATTGGCAGAAAGAGACCCAGTACTTC.

This clonotype came up many times. The chain employs TRBV2 and TRBJ2-3, with 13 bases lining up with TRBD2. Germline V gene data show CDR1 as SNHLY and CDR2 as FYNNEI. The CDR3 has 16 residues. With V trimmed by 2 bases and J by 3 bases, 2 bases remained unmatched. The DNA for the CDR3 is TGTGCCAGCAGTGAAATGACTAGCGGGAGGACAGATACGCAGTATTTT. Residues: CASSEMTSGRTDTQYF.

This clonotype showed up just a few times. This chain links TRBV3-1 with TRBJ1-4; D is unclear. The J call is doubtful: the DNA matches TRBJ2-2 better. Germline CDR1 and CDR2: LGHDT and YNNKEL (reference sequence). The CDR3 extends over 11 amino acids. This chain's CDR3 is CASSQAAELFF. DNA of the CDR3: TGTGCCAGCAGCCAGGCAGCGGAGCTGTTTTTT.

The table lists this clonotype with many counts. This chain connects TRBV5-1 to TRBJ2-7; D possibly corresponds to TRBD1 (5 bases). Germline-derived CDR1 and CDR2 are SGHRS and YFSETQ. Deletions cut 5 bases from V and 9 bases from J, with 21 bases between. This CDR3 is built from 14 residues. For the CDR3, the DNA is TGCGCCAGCAGTTCTACCTCGTCAGGGCAAGGGCAGTACTTC. It is translated as CASSSTSSGQGQYF.

This chain links TRBV7-9 with TRBJ2-1, with unresolved D. V shed 5 bases and J shed 10 bases, with 9 bases lying between them. Germline V lookup: CDR1 SEHNR, CDR2 FQNEAQ (reference sequence). This CDR3 is built from 11 residues. The CDR3 DNA follows: TGTGCCAGCAGCGAGGTTGAGGAGCAGTTCTTC. This gives the protein CASSEVEEQFF.

The rearrangement uses TRBV30 and TRBJ1-1, with TRBD1 matching over 9 bases. V dropped 3 bases and J dropped 1; count of bases not matched to a gene: 6. This CDR3 has 15 residues. Germline assignment: CDR1 GTSNPN and CDR2 SVGIG (reference sequence). This chain's CDR3 is CAWSTKGQGNTEAFF. The CDR3 DNA sequence: TGTGCCTGGAGCACCAAGGGACAGGGGAACACTGAAGCTTTCTTT. The whole variable domain, filled in from reference TRBV30 and TRBJ1-1, reads SQTIHQWPATLVQPVGSPLSLECTVEGTSNPNLYWYRQAAGRGLQLLFYSVGIGQISSEVPQNLSASRPQDRQFILSSKKLLLSDSGFYLCAWSTKGQGNTEAFFGQGTRLTVV.

The rearrangement joins TRBV12-3 or TRBV12-4 to TRBJ2-2; TRBD1 matches at 7 bases. Trimming cost V 6 bases and J 4 bases; bases outside gene matches: 8. The CDR3 loop spans 15 amino acids. This chain's CDR3 is CASRVGQLGTGELFF. The DNA of the CDR3 is TGTGCCAGCAGGGTGGGACAGCTAGGCACCGGGGAGCTGTTTTTT.

The chain links TRBV28 to TRBJ1-5; D ambiguous. The CDR3 extends over 13 amino acids. Germline V gene data show CDR1 as MDHEN and CDR2 as SYDVKM. Between the trimmed V and J ends, which lost 5 bases and 6 bases, there was a span of 11 bases. CDR3 DNA sequence: TGTGCCAGCAGTGTCGGGCCTCCTCAGCCCCAGCATTTT. Amino acids: CASSVGPPQPQHF.

This clonotype was recorded at least ten times. The rearrangement links TRBV11-2 to TRBJ2-5; perhaps TRBD1 as D (5 bases). CDR1 is SGHAT and CDR2 is FQNNGV in the germline V gene. There are 17 residues in the CDR3. The V and J ends lost 7 bases and 4 bases respectively, with 25 bases between them. CDR3 residues: CASTLVQGTIKGETQYF. CDR3 in DNA: TGTGCCAGCACCCTCGTCCAGGGCACAATTAAAGGAGAGACCCAGTACTTC.

The chain carries TRBV30 and TRBJ1-3; the match to TRBD1 covers 11 bases. The germline V gene encodes CDR1 GTSNPN and CDR2 SVGIG (reference sequence). The CDR3 runs to 13 residues. J was trimmed by 7 bases and V by 1 base; bases with no gene match: 0. The CDR3 loop is CAWSGDRGNTIYF. The CDR3 DNA is TGTGCCTGGAGTGGGGACAGGGGGAACACCATATATTTT.

This clonotype was seen at least ten times. The chain joins TRBV5-6 to TRBJ2-3; a weak D match, TRBD2 (5 bases). CDR1 is SGHDT, CDR2 YYEEEE, per germline. The CDR3 runs 12 residues. Trimming shortened V by 4 bases and J by 5 bases, and 8 bases separated the two germline ends. Written as DNA, the CDR3 is TGTGCCAGCAGCCGGGGTAGAGATACGCAGTATTTT. This translates into CASSRGRDTQYF.

CDR3: CASSLKQGNQPQHF. DNA of the CDR3: TGTGCCAGCAGTTTAAAGCAGGGTAATCAGCCCCAGCATTTT. This rearrangement joins TRBV12-3 or TRBV12-4 to TRBJ1-5; D might be TRBD1 (5 bases). The length of the CDR3 is 14 residues. V was clipped by 2 bases and J by 4 bases, with 9 bases between them.

This clonotype appeared many times. V usage is TRBV5-1 and J usage is TRBJ1-5; tentative D call: TRBD1 (5 bases). Germline V lookup: CDR1 SGHRS, CDR2 YFSETQ. The CDR3 spans 13 residues. V lost 5 bases and J lost 5, with 11 bases in between. Here the CDR3 reads CASSRDGDQPQHF. The DNA of the CDR3 is TGCGCCAGCAGTAGGGACGGGGATCAGCCCCAGCATTTT.

In its sample, this clonotype was seen many times. The chain recombines TRBV6-1 with TRBJ2-7, with 11 bases matching TRBD2. The CDR3 runs 13 residues. CDR1 is MNHNS, CDR2 SASEGT, per germline. The V gene end was trimmed by 6 bases and the J gene end by 4 bases; junction bases not matched to a gene: 2. The CDR3 sequence: CASRGLADYEQYF. For the CDR3, the DNA is TGTGCCAGCAGGGGACTAGCGGATTACGAGCAGTACTTC.

This clonotype was observed a handful of times. The rearrangement uses TRBV5-6 and TRBJ2-1, with D hard to call. The germline V gene has CDR1 SGHDT and CDR2 YYEEEE. The CDR3 consists of 16 residues. The germline V and J ends were trimmed by 1 base and 3 bases, with 14 bases remaining between them. CDR3 in DNA: TGTGCCAGCAGCTTGTTTTTACAGTATAACTACAATGAGCAGTTCTTC. This encodes CASSLFLQYNYNEQFF.

A single count supports this clonotype. V usage is TRBV10-2 and J usage is TRBJ1-1; a weak D match, TRBD1 (5 bases). Trimming removed 3 bases at V and 8 bases at J, with 13 bases between. CDR3 size: 13 residues. The germline V gene has CDR1 WSHSY and CDR2 SAAADI. The CDR3 reads CASSDTGAQEAFF. For the CDR3, the DNA is TGCGCCAGCAGTGATACCGGGGCCCAGGAAGCTTTCTTT.

This clonotype occurred a few times. The chain links TRBV12-3 or TRBV12-4 to TRBJ1-5; D gene uncertain. Trimming removed 6 bases at V and 6 bases at J, with 12 bases between. The CDR3 covers 13 residues. CDR3 coding DNA: TGTGCCAGCAGCCCCGAGGCGGGTCAGCCCCAGCATTTT. Residues: CASSPEAGQPQHF.

The V call is TRBV18, the J call TRBJ2-1; D is ambiguous. The CDR3 length is 13 residues. Trimming shortened V by 4 bases and J by 9 bases, and 13 bases separated the two germline ends. The V gene's germline CDR1 is KGHSH and CDR2 LQKENI. The CDR3 reads CASSLEWGSEQFF. The CDR3 bases are TGTGCCAGCTCACTTGAATGGGGAAGTGAGCAGTTCTTC.

This clonotype was recorded at least ten times. This CDR3 is CSVVVGTGNYGYTF. CDR3 DNA sequence: TGCAGCGTTGTTGTGGGGACTGGTAACTATGGCTACACCTTC. The V and J genes are TRBV29-1 and TRBJ1-2; weak D call: TRBD1 (5 bases). The CDR3 sequence is 14 residues long. The germline V and J ends were trimmed by 4 bases and 1 base, with 13 bases remaining between them. CDR1 and CDR2 from the germline V gene are SQVTM and ANQGSEA.